This T cell receptor beta chain was identified during a study of cytomegalovirus exposure and HLA in healthy donors. Trimming shortened V by 7 bases and J by 4 bases, and 22 bases separated the two germline ends. This CDR3 has 16 amino acids. Germline CDR1 is SGHTA and CDR2 is FQGNSA. 13 Jbeta primers and 60 Vbeta primers were used for the PCR. Assay: immunoSEQ multiplex PCR; the TCRdb copy retains only in-frame clones and omits some. The sample lists roughly 190,000 clones; more than 75% were seen once. As to this clone: Its matching antigen is unknown.

Study-wide results and caveats: Sequencing artifact likely explains a cluster of highly shared sequence variants. Reportedly, HLA-A and HLA-B alleles of most subjects were accurately predicted from TCR beta.

The sample taken for sequencing was PBMCs. The receptor was isolated from a woman aged 45-59 years in good health and CMV-seronegative. The gene calls are TRBV7-2 and TRBJ2-5, with TRBD2 as a possible D gene (5 bases). The CDR3 here is CASTTTGTRRGETQYF. DNA of the CDR3: TGTGCCAGCACAACCACGGGAACCCGGAGAGGAGAGACCCAGTACTTC.